These 28 T cell receptor beta chains share one sample of origin, sequenced in a study of cytomegalovirus exposure and HLA in healthy donors. The study ran its PCR with 60 Vbeta and 13 Jbeta primers. Repertoires were generated with immunoSEQ multiplex PCR, while TCRdb's copy carries only in-frame clones and drops some. The sample shows some 150,000 clones, approximately 82% of them seen only once. The sample comprised PBMCs. The receptors shown here come from a woman in her 40s in good health and CMV-seronegative.

The chain links TRBV28 to TRBJ2-6; 8 bases match TRBD1. Germline V CDR1 and CDR2: MDHEN, SYDVKM. J lost 0 bases, V lost 8 bases, and 3 bases had no gene match. CDR3 length: 15 residues. The DNA for the CDR3 is TGTGCCAGCTCAGGGGGCATCTCTGGGGCCAACGTCCTGACTTTC. Translating it yields CASSGGISGANVLTF.

V gene TRBV28 combines with J gene TRBJ2-5; 8 bases map to TRBD1. Unmatched junction bases numbered 4, after V lost 4 bases and J lost 0 bases. The CDR3 contains 15 residues. Germline V lookup: CDR1 MDHEN, CDR2 SYDVKM. The DNA for the CDR3 is TGTGCCAGCAGTTACCCGGACAGGGACCAAGAGACCCAGTACTTC. Its translation: CASSYPDRDQETQYF.

J is TRBJ1-4 and V is TRBV14; 7 bases are shared with TRBD1. V trimming: 1 base; J trimming: 3 bases; junction bases outside the gene matches: 5. This CDR3 region has 16 residues. Germline V CDR1 and CDR2: SGHDN, FVKESK. CDR3 bases: TGTGCCAGCAGCCAAGTCTACAGGGGTTCTAATGAAAAACTGTTTTTT. Translated: CASSQVYRGSNEKLFF.

The chain joins TRBV5-5 to TRBJ1-2, with TRBD1 matching over 7 bases. Germline V gene sequence: CDR1 SGHKS, CDR2 YYEKEE (reference sequence). CDR3 length: 15 amino acids. With V trimmed by 3 bases and J by 2 bases, 7 bases remained unmatched. The CDR3 DNA follows: TGTGCCAGCAGCTCCACAGGGGACTCGAACTATGGCTACACCTTC. Translation: CASSSTGDSNYGYTF. Drawing the rest from reference TRBV5-5 and TRBJ1-2, the complete variable domain is DAGVTQSPTHLIKTRGQQVTLRCSPISGHKSVSWYQQVLGQGPQFIFQYYEKEERGRGNFPDRFSARQFPNYSSELNVNALLLGDSALYLCASSSTGDSNYGYTFGSGTRLTVV.

V usage is TRBV5-1 and J usage is TRBJ2-6; D call uncertain. Trimming pared 2 bases from V and 0 bases from J, leaving 6 bases between. Per the germline V gene, CDR1 is SGHRS and CDR2 is YFSETQ. This CDR3 comprises 15 residues. The CDR3 loop reads CASSFSVSGANVLTF. The CDR3 region has the DNA TGCGCCAGCAGCTTCTCGGTCTCTGGGGCCAACGTCCTGACTTTC.

This chain connects TRBV30 to TRBJ2-7, with a possible D match to TRBD2 (6 bases). Looked up from germline, CDR1 is GTSNPN and CDR2 is SVGIG (reference sequence). V lost 2 bases to trimming and J lost 0 bases, with 8 bases between them. The CDR3 runs to 13 residues. CDR3 DNA sequence: TGTGCCTGGAGTCTCGGGAGCTCCTACGAGCAGTACTTC. This codes for CAWSLGSSYEQYF.

This rearrangement joins TRBV28 to TRBJ2-5; the D gene is possibly TRBD1 (5 bases). Germline V CDR1 and CDR2: MDHEN, SYDVKM. There are 14 residues in the CDR3. Trimming removed 7 bases from V and 4 bases from J, with 16 bases in between. In DNA, the CDR3 is TGTGCCAGCATCCCCCGTGAAAGGGGAGAGACCCAGTACTTC. It yields the protein CASIPRERGETQYF. Combining the CDR3 with reference TRBV28 and TRBJ2-5 gives the whole variable domain DVKVTQSSRYLVKRTGEKVFLECVQDMDHENMFWYRQDPGLGLRLIYFSYDVKMKEKGDIPEGYSVSREKKERFSLILESASTNQTSMYLCASIPRERGETQYFGPGTRLLVL.

The J gene is TRBJ2-7, the V gene TRBV7-3; tentatively, D is TRBD1 (6 bases). This CDR3 spans 16 amino acids. Trimming stripped 4 bases from V and 3 bases from J, with 19 bases between. Germline V gene data show CDR1 as SGHTA and CDR2 as FQGTGA. The CDR3 reads CASSSVNDRPNYEQYF. CDR3 DNA: TGTGCCAGCAGCTCCGTGAATGACAGGCCGAACTACGAGCAGTACTTC.

As DNA, the CDR3 is TGCGCCAGCAGTCCCCGGACAGGGATGAACACCGGGGAGCTGTTTTTT. It translates to CASSPRTGMNTGELFF. This chain links TRBV23-1 with TRBJ2-2; TRBD1 matches at 8 bases. TRBV23-1 has ORF status, its function being uncertain. The CDR3 loop spans 16 amino acids. The J segment lost 1 base and the V segment lost 4 bases, leaving 5 bases of the junction unmatched.

A few counts support this clone. The rearrangement links TRBV6-5 to TRBJ2-3; 8 bases agree with TRBD2. V lost 7 bases to trimming and J lost 3 bases; unmatched junction nucleotides: 6. The CDR3 spans 14 residues. Germline values: CDR1 MNHEY, CDR2 SVGAGI. The CDR3 protein is CASKRELVTDTQYF. The CDR3 DNA sequence: TGTGCCAGCAAGCGGGAGCTGGTTACAGATACGCAGTATTTT.

V and J are TRBV11-2 and TRBJ2-7; 8 bases agree with TRBD1. V gave up 5 bases and J gave up 7 bases; unmatched junction bases: 10. This CDR3 is 14 amino acids long. Germline values: CDR1 SGHAT, CDR2 FQNNGV. The CDR3 coding sequence is TGTGCCAGCAGCGCCAGGACAGGGAGTATAGAGCAGTACTTC. Its translation: CASSARTGSIEQYF.

The V gene is TRBV19, the J gene TRBJ2-7; 9 bases line up with TRBD1. Germline-derived CDR1 and CDR2 are LNHDA and SQIVND (reference sequence). J lost 5 bases, V lost 8 bases, and 13 bases had no gene match. This CDR3 spans 15 amino acids. The CDR3 loop reads CASPLEGQGSNEQYF. Written as DNA, the CDR3 is TGTGCCAGTCCTCTCGAAGGACAGGGGTCTAACGAGCAGTACTTC.

The chain carries TRBV7-8 and TRBJ2-1; a possible D gene is TRBD2 (5 bases). The CDR3 spans 14 residues. With 0 bases removed from V and 5 bases from J, the gap between germline ends came to 8 bases. The germline V gene has CDR1 SGHVS and CDR2 FQNEAQ. CDR3 in amino acids: CASSLAGVNNEQFF. DNA for the CDR3: TGTGCCAGCAGCTTAGCGGGAGTGAACAATGAGCAGTTCTTC.

The chain joins TRBV5-1 to TRBJ2-1; 11 bases align to TRBD2. J was trimmed by 3 bases and V by 0 bases; bases with no gene match: 2. The CDR3 covers 16 residues. The V gene's germline CDR1 is SGHRS and CDR2 YFSETQ. The CDR3 is CASSLDLAGGYNEQFF. The CDR3 DNA follows: TGCGCCAGCAGCTTGGACCTAGCGGGAGGCTACAATGAGCAGTTCTTC.

J is TRBJ1-1 and V is TRBV7-2, with a tentative D call TRBD1 (6 bases). The CDR3 covers 13 residues. Trimming removed 2 bases at V and 4 bases at J, with 8 bases between. Germline CDR1 SGHTA, CDR2 FQGNSA. The CDR3 region is CASSLYRATEAFF. For the CDR3, the DNA is TGTGCCAGCAGCTTATACAGGGCCACTGAAGCTTTCTTT.

The count of this clone is one. J is TRBJ2-4 and V is TRBV11-1; 9 positions match TRBD2. CDR1 is SGHAT, CDR2 FQDESV, per germline (reference sequence). Trimming at V came to 4 bases and at J to 8 bases, leaving 12 bases not matched to a gene. This CDR3 has 16 amino acids. The CDR3 DNA reads TGTGCCAGCAGCTGGTTAGCGGGAGCGAGGGGTGACATTCAGTACTTC. As protein: CASSWLAGARGDIQYF.

This clone appeared a few times. The rearrangement uses TRBV28 and TRBJ2-5, with 7 bases matching TRBD1. The J call is in doubt because the DNA end fits TRBJ2-7 better. Germline V gene sequence: CDR1 MDHEN, CDR2 SYDVKM. This CDR3 is built from 16 residues. DNA for the CDR3: TGTGCCAGCAGCGGCATTGACAGGGAAAGCTCCTACGAGCAGTACTTC. This encodes CASSGIDRESSYEQYF.

The chain recombines TRBV4-2 with TRBJ1-2, with 7 bases aligning to TRBD1. Per germline, CDR1 LGHNA and CDR2 YNFKEQ. The CDR3 spans 15 residues. V lost 1 base and J lost 4; bases outside the gene matches: 6. Written as DNA, the CDR3 is TGTGCCAGCAGCCAAGGGTTAGACAGGGCCTATGGCTACACCTTC. Translated: CASSQGLDRAYGYTF.

The V and J genes are TRBV10-3 and TRBJ1-4; weak D call: TRBD1 (6 bases). This CDR3 is 13 amino acids long. The germline V and J ends were trimmed by 10 bases and 7 bases, with 16 bases remaining between them. Per the germline V gene, CDR1 is ENHRY and CDR2 is SYGVKD. Written as DNA, the CDR3 is TGTGCCACCAAGACAGGAAAAGGTGAAAAACTGTTTTTT. Translation: CATKTGKGEKLFF.

This sequence joins TRBV5-3 and TRBJ2-2, with TRBD2 identical over 12 bases. TRBV5-3 is placed among ORFs of uncertain function. Unmatched junction bases numbered 0, after V lost 0 bases and J lost 3 bases. The CDR3 runs 16 residues. As DNA, the CDR3 is TGTGCCAGAAGCTTGGCTAGCGGGAGGGACACCGGGGAGCTGTTTTTT. As protein: CARSLASGRDTGELFF.

This CDR3 reads CASNHEGARTEAFF. Here the CDR3 DNA reads TGTGCCAGCAACCATGAGGGGGCGAGGACTGAAGCTTTCTTT. The V gene is TRBV28, the J gene TRBJ1-1; 7 nucleotides line up with TRBD1. CDR3 length: 14 residues. Trimming at V came to 7 bases and at J to 5 bases, leaving 10 bases not matched to a gene. Germline V gene sequence: CDR1 MDHEN, CDR2 SYDVKM.

J is TRBJ2-2 and V is TRBV5-1, with 8 nucleotides matching TRBD2. Germline CDR1 SGHRS, CDR2 YFSETQ. The CDR3 runs 17 residues. Trimming at V came to 4 bases and at J to 6 bases, leaving 14 bases not matched to a gene. The DNA of the CDR3 is TGCGCCAGCAGCCTCAATAGCGGGACCACCAGCCCCGGGGAGCTGTTTTTT. Translation gives CASSLNSGTTSPGELFF.

This chain links TRBV9 with TRBJ1-2, with 8 bases that match TRBD1. The V gene's germline CDR1 is SGDLS and CDR2 YYNGEE. The CDR3 loop spans 15 amino acids. The ends lost 5 bases at V and 4 bases at J; junction bases unmatched: 10. Written as DNA, the CDR3 is TGTGCCAGCAGAGACGAACCGCAGGGGGCCTATGGCTACACCTTC. As protein: CASRDEPQGAYGYTF.

This clone has only a few counts. The rearrangement uses TRBV5-1 and TRBJ2-7; tentatively, D is TRBD1 (6 bases). V gave up 2 bases and J gave up 3 bases, with 9 bases separating them. The length of the CDR3 is 13 residues. The germline CDR1 and CDR2 sequences are SGHRS and YFSETQ. In DNA form, the CDR3 reads TGCGCCAGCAGCTTAGGACAGCGCTACGAGCAGTACTTC. Translation gives CASSLGQRYEQYF.

V gene TRBV19 combines with J gene TRBJ1-1; the D gene is possibly TRBD1 (5 bases). This CDR3 is 14 amino acids long. Germline-derived CDR1 and CDR2 are LNHDA and SQIVND (reference sequence). The V and J ends lost 2 bases and 4 bases respectively, with 11 bases between them. The CDR3 is CASSIKSGFTEAFF. CDR3 coding DNA: TGTGCCAGTAGTATAAAATCAGGGTTCACTGAAGCTTTCTTT.

This clone appeared a few times. The rearrangement uses TRBV7-9 and TRBJ1-1; D unresolved. V gave up 2 bases and J gave up 5 bases, with 9 bases separating them. CDR3 length: 13 residues. CDR1 SEHNR and CDR2 FQNEAQ come from the germline V gene (reference sequence). The CDR3, as DNA: TGTGCCAGCAGCTTACCTCGGAGGACTGAAGCTTTCTTT. It is translated as CASSLPRRTEAFF.

The chain uses TRBV6-5 and TRBJ2-1; 9 nucleotides agree with TRBD1. Trimming removed 5 bases from V and 12 bases from J; junction bases left unmatched: 8. This CDR3 has 13 residues. Germline values: CDR1 MNHEY, CDR2 SVGAGI. CDR3 residues: CASSRDRENTQFF. CDR3 DNA sequence: TGTGCCAGCAGTCGGGACAGGGAAAACACGCAGTTCTTC.

This chain connects TRBV21-1 to TRBJ1-6. TRBV21-1 is assigned pseudogene status. There are 15 residues in the CDR3. CDR3 region: CASSKALFGKSPLHF. The CDR3 DNA follows: TGTGCCAGCAGCAAAGCGCTTTTCGGGAAATCACCCCTCCACTTT.